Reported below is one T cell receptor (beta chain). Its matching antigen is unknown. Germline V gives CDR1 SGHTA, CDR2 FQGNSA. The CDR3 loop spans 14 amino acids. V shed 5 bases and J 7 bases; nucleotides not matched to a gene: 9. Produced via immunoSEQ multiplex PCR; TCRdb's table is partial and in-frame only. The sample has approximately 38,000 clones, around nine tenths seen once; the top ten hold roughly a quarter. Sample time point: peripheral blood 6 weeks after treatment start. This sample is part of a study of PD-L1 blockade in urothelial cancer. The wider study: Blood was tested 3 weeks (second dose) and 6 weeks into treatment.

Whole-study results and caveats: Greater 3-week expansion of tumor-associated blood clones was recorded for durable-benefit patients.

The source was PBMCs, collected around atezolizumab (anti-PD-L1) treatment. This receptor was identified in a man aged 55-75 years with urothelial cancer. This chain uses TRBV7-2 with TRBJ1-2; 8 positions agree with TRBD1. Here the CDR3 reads CASSPATGARGYTF. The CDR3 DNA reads TGTGCCAGCAGCCCCGCGACAGGGGCCCGTGGCTACACCTTC.